Presented here are 13 T cell receptor beta chains from one specimen sequenced in a study of T-cell reconstitution after alpha-beta-depleted transplantation in children. The authors prepared the TCRbeta library with unique molecular identifiers. TCRdb called the PCR reads again in MiXCR, with one record for every CDR3 protein. The table has roughly 160,000 distinct CDR3 sequences, 11% seen once. Here the sequenced sample was PBMCs, taken before TCRalphabeta/CD19-depleted stem cell transplant. All receptors come from a boy aged 2 to 10 with acute myeloid leukemia, due to receive a stem cell transplant.

This clonotype was observed at least ten times. The rearrangement joins TRBV20-1 to TRBJ1-1; unclear D gene. Per the germline V gene, CDR1 is DFQATT and CDR2 is SNEGSKA (reference sequence). V lost 5 bases, J lost 8 bases, and 12 bases lay in between. The CDR3 extends over 11 amino acids. CDR3 DNA sequence: TGCAGTGCTCAAGACGACTTGGAAGCTTTCTTT. It specifies CSAQDDLEAFF.

This clonotype has ten or more counts. CDR3 loop: CASSLRWEQFF. In DNA, the CDR3 is TGTGCCAGCAGCTTGCGGTGGGAGCAGTTCTTC. The chain recombines TRBV5-6 with TRBJ2-1; D is undetermined. CDR1 is SGHDT and CDR2 is YYEEEE in the germline V gene. The CDR3 covers 11 residues. Trimming stripped 1 base from V and 10 bases from J, with 6 bases between.

This clonotype has at least ten counts. The CDR3, as DNA: TGTGCCAGCACGGGACAGGGATTTGTGAACACTGAAGCTTTCTTT. This encodes CASTGQGFVNTEAFF. The chain links TRBV2 to TRBJ1-1, with 9 bases fitting TRBD1. The CDR3 covers 15 residues. Germline V CDR1 and CDR2: SNHLY, FYNNEI. V trimming: 7 bases; J trimming: 0 bases; junction bases outside the gene matches: 6.

This clonotype was observed a handful of times. This may be a read error, as it is one base from a much larger clone. The rearrangement links TRBV29-1 to TRBJ1-2; D is unclear. Germline V lookup: CDR1 SQVTM, CDR2 ANQGSEA. The CDR3 is made up of 12 amino acids. CDR3 nucleotide sequence: TGCAGCGGGACGGACGGACGCGGTGGCGACACCTTC. Encoded protein: CSGTDGRGGDTF.

This clonotype was counted ten times or more. The chain uses TRBV27 and TRBJ1-6; D gene uncertain. V gave up 5 bases and J gave up 9 bases, with 11 bases separating them. CDR3 length: 13 amino acids. In germline, CDR1 is MNHEY, CDR2 SMNVEV (reference sequence). The CDR3 DNA is TGTGCCAGCAGTATAGGCGGGTTTTCACCCCTCCACTTT. This gives the protein CASSIGGFSPLHF.

In this sample, this clonotype turned up a few times. This chain links TRBV19 with TRBJ1-1; D possibly corresponds to TRBD1 (5 bases). This CDR3 comprises 13 residues. The germline V and J ends were trimmed by 9 bases and 1 base, with 12 bases remaining between them. Germline CDR1 LNHDA, CDR2 SQIVND (reference sequence). In nucleotides, the CDR3 is TGTGCCAGCACATGGGGGGGGAACACTGAAGCTTTCTTT. Encoded protein: CASTWGGNTEAFF.

This clonotype was detected ten times or more. The chain employs TRBV5-1 and TRBJ2-4; D not certain. The V gene lost 5 bases and the J gene lost 1 base, with 13 bases spanning the gap. The CDR3 totals 15 residues. Germline CDR1 and CDR2: SGHRS and YFSETQ. Written as DNA, the CDR3 is TGCGCCAGCAGAGAGAGACCCCTGGCCAAAAACATTCAGTACTTC. This gives the protein CASRERPLAKNIQYF. The whole variable domain, filled in from reference TRBV5-1 and TRBJ2-4, reads KAGVTQTPRYLIKTRGQQVTLSCSPISGHRSVSWYQQTPGQGLQFLFEYFSETQRNKGNFPGRFSGRQFSNSRSEMNVSTLELGDSALYLCASRERPLAKNIQYFGAGTRLSVL.

This clonotype was counted between two and nine times. The chain recombines TRBV7-7 with TRBJ2-3; 9 nucleotides align to TRBD1. J was trimmed by 2 bases and V by 5 bases; bases with no gene match: 8. Germline CDR1 is SSHAT and CDR2 is FNYEAQ (reference sequence). The CDR3 has 16 amino acids. The DNA of the CDR3 is TGTGCCAGCAGCCCCGGACAGGGGAGGATCACAGATACGCAGTATTTT. It specifies CASSPGQGRITDTQYF. Variable domain in full (rest from reference TRBV7-7 and TRBJ2-3): GAGVSQSPRYKVTKRGQDVTLRCDPISSHATLYWYQQALGQGPEFLTYFNYEAQPDKSGLPSDRFSAERPEGSISTLTIQRTEQRDSAMYRCASSPGQGRITDTQYFGPGTRLTVL.

There are a few counts of this clonotype. The J gene is TRBJ2-1, the V gene TRBV7-6; 10 bases map to TRBD2. The V and J ends lost 4 bases and 4 bases, in that order; junction bases with no gene match: 4. There are 15 residues in the CDR3. Germline lookup yields CDR1 SGHVS and CDR2 FNYEAQ. The CDR3 reads CASSSGTSVYNEQFF. For the CDR3, the DNA is TGTGCCAGCAGCTCCGGGACTAGCGTATACAATGAGCAGTTCTTC.

This clonotype was recorded many times. The rearrangement uses TRBV21-1 and TRBJ1-1; the table calls TRBD1, which could not be checked here. TRBV21-1 represents a pseudogene. This CDR3 spans 17 amino acids. CDR3 coding DNA: TGTGCCAGCAGCAAAGTCCGGACAGGGTATATGAACACTGAAGCTTTCTTT. This codes for CASSKVRTGYMNTEAFF.

This clonotype showed up many times. V usage is TRBV20-1 and J usage is TRBJ1-2, with D unclear. This CDR3 has 12 residues. Germline lookup yields CDR1 DFQATT and CDR2 SNEGSKA (reference sequence). V dropped 5 bases and J dropped 8 bases, with 15 bases sitting between them. Here the CDR3 DNA reads TGCAGTGCTCGAGGGCCAGGCGAGGGCTACACCTTC. Its protein product is CSARGPGEGYTF.

This clonotype was observed a handful of times. V and J are TRBV6-1 and TRBJ1-6, with unresolved D. Germline-derived CDR1 and CDR2 are MNHNS and SASEGT. V lost 6 bases and J lost 0, with 15 bases in between. This CDR3 comprises 17 residues. Here the CDR3 DNA reads TGTGCCAGCAGGACAAGGCAGGCGATCTCCTATAATTCACCCCTCCACTTT. Its translation: CASRTRQAISYNSPLHF.

This clonotype was seen ten or more times. The chain combines TRBV9 with TRBJ2-1; a possible D gene is TRBD2 (6 bases). CDR3 size: 15 residues. Germline CDR1 reads SGDLS; CDR2 reads YYNGEE. V was pared by 0 bases and J by 1 base, with 8 bases between. The CDR3 here is CASSVESGSYNEQFF. The CDR3 coding sequence is TGTGCCAGCAGCGTAGAAAGCGGGTCCTACAATGAGCAGTTCTTC.